These 23 T cell receptor beta chains originate from one sample sequenced in a study of T-cell reconstitution after alpha-beta-depleted transplantation in children. As it was prepared, the TCRbeta library received unique molecular identifiers. TCRdb called the PCR reads again in MiXCR, with one record for every CDR3 protein. The sample has some 80,000 distinct CDR3 sequences; 15% to 20% are singletons. Sequencing was performed on PBMCs, mostly from graft donor cells, taken 360 days after TCRalphabeta/CD19-depleted stem cell transplant. The receptors derive from a male patient under 10 years old who had a stem cell transplant for acute lymphoblastic leukemia, so the T cells may come from the graft donor.

The genes are TRBV20-1 and TRBJ2-1; 10 bases fit TRBD2. Germline values: CDR1 DFQATT, CDR2 SNEGSKA (reference sequence). This CDR3 spans 15 amino acids. V shed 3 bases, J shed 4 bases, and the junction held 6 bases outside the gene matches. The CDR3 here is CSARATSGVYNEQFF. Written as DNA, the CDR3 is TGCAGTGCTAGGGCCACTAGCGGGGTATACAATGAGCAGTTCTTC.

This clonotype was picked up many times. The chain carries TRBV5-4 and TRBJ2-5, with D possibly being TRBD1 (5 bases). CDR1 is SGHNT and CDR2 is YYREEE in the germline V gene (reference sequence). The CDR3 is made up of 13 amino acids. V was clipped by 4 bases and J by 5 bases, with 12 bases between them. CDR3 loop: CASSHQGVETQYF. CDR3 sequence (DNA): TGTGCCAGCAGCCATCAAGGGGTGGAGACCCAGTACTTC.

This clonotype appeared a few times. The chain recombines TRBV2 with TRBJ2-4; 10 bases match TRBD1. The germline gives CDR1 SNHLY, CDR2 FYNNEI. Trimming removed 4 bases from V and 6 bases from J; junction bases left unmatched: 3. The CDR3 contains 14 residues. CDR3 DNA sequence: TGTGCCAGCAGTGCCGGACAGGGGGGAAACATTCAGTACTTC. The encoded protein is CASSAGQGGNIQYF.

This clonotype was seen many times. The chain joins TRBV29-1 to TRBJ2-2; 7 nucleotides agree with TRBD1. V dropped 8 bases and J dropped 3; count of bases not matched to a gene: 3. CDR3 length: 12 amino acids. The germline V gene has CDR1 SQVTM and CDR2 ANQGSEA. CDR3 DNA sequence: TGCAGCTCGCAGGGGGACACCGGGGAGCTGTTTTTT. This translates into CSSQGDTGELFF.

The rearrangement links TRBV5-1 to TRBJ2-7, with D tentatively TRBD2 (5 bases). CDR1 is SGHRS and CDR2 is YFSETQ in the germline V gene. Trimming removed 4 bases at V and 4 bases at J, with 18 bases between. This CDR3 comprises 15 residues. The CDR3 region has the DNA TGCGCCAGCAGCCCGTCTCGGACTGTTTGGTACGAGCAGTACTTC. Its protein is CASSPSRTVWYEQYF.

The rearrangement links TRBV5-1 to TRBJ2-5; D uncertain. CDR3 length: 16 amino acids. V was trimmed by 0 bases and J by 2 bases, leaving 14 bases between them. In germline, CDR1 is SGHRS, CDR2 YFSETQ. The CDR3 DNA follows: TGCGCCAGCAGCTTGGTTGCTAGGGTGTTGCAAGAGACCCAGTACTTC. This sequence encodes CASSLVARVLQETQYF.

The chain combines TRBV11-2 with TRBJ2-7, with 7 nucleotides matching TRBD1. Trimming took 5 bases from V and 7 from J; bases not matched to a gene: 11. This CDR3 comprises 14 residues. Germline-derived CDR1 and CDR2 are SGHAT and FQNNGV. CDR3 in amino acids: CASSQRQGPGEQYF. The CDR3 DNA sequence: TGTGCCAGCAGCCAACGACAGGGCCCAGGGGAGCAGTACTTC.

The CDR3 protein is CASSLGGVRYNEQFF. The CDR3 DNA sequence: TGTGCCAGCAGCTTAGGAGGTGTTCGATACAATGAGCAGTTCTTC. The gene calls are TRBV11-3 and TRBJ2-1; D unresolved. The CDR3 runs 15 residues. The V end was cut by 1 base, the J end by 4 bases, with 11 bases between. Germline V gene sequence: CDR1 SGHNT, CDR2 YENEEA.

The V call is TRBV12-3 or TRBV12-4, the J call TRBJ2-2, with TRBD1 matching 10 bases. This CDR3 region has 17 residues. J gave up 7 bases and V 5 bases, and 13 bases lay outside the gene matches. DNA for the CDR3: TGTGCCAGCAGTCCTTTCACCGGGACAGGGGAAGTCGGGGAGCTGTTTTTT. This encodes CASSPFTGTGEVGELFF.

This rearrangement joins TRBV9 to TRBJ2-1; D gene uncertain. CDR1 and CDR2 (germline): SGDLS, YYNGEE. The CDR3 sequence is 12 residues long. Trimming shortened V by 4 bases and J by 9 bases, and 11 bases separated the two germline ends. The CDR3 DNA is TGTGCCAGCAGCTTCCAAGGTCTTGAGCAGTTCTTC. Residues: CASSFQGLEQFF.

The chain is built from TRBV7-8 and TRBJ2-4; 15 bases align to TRBD2. The CDR3 loop spans 18 amino acids. V shed 5 bases, J shed 0 bases, and the junction held 5 bases outside the gene matches. Germline values: CDR1 SGHVS, CDR2 FQNEAQ. DNA for the CDR3: TGTGCCAGCAGCCCGGGACTAGCGGGAGGATTAGCCAAAAACATTCAGTACTTC. Translation gives CASSPGLAGGLAKNIQYF.

This clonotype was observed a handful of times. This chain links TRBV12-3 or TRBV12-4 with TRBJ2-1; a weak D match, TRBD2 (6 bases). The CDR3 is 15 amino acids. The V and J ends lost 0 bases and 7 bases respectively, with 13 bases between them. The CDR3 loop reads CASSLAGGMRNEQFF. CDR3 nucleotides: TGTGCCAGCAGTTTAGCGGGAGGTATGAGGAATGAGCAGTTCTTC.

J is TRBJ2-5 and V is TRBV2; TRBD2 is a possible D gene (6 bases). V was clipped by 6 bases and J by 4 bases, with 12 bases between them. The CDR3 covers 13 residues. CDR1 and CDR2 from the germline V gene are SNHLY and FYNNEI. CDR3 bases: TGTGCCAGCAGGTTGACTAGTGGAGAGACCCAGTACTTC. It yields the protein CASRLTSGETQYF. Using reference TRBV2 and TRBJ2-5 for the parts outside the CDR3, the full variable domain is EPEVTQTPSHQVTQMGQEVILRCVPISNHLYFYWYRQILGQKVEFLVSFYNNEISEKSEIFDDQFSVERPDGSNFTLKIRSTKLEDSAMYFCASRLTSGETQYFGPGTRLLVL.

The CDR3 region is CASSHGLAGVGETQYF. The CDR3 nucleotides are TGTGCCAGCAGCCACGGACTAGCGGGAGTGGGGGAGACCCAGTACTTC. The genes are TRBV4-2 and TRBJ2-5; 13 nucleotides agree with TRBD2. The ends lost 3 bases at V and 5 bases at J; junction bases unmatched: 6. The CDR3 contains 16 residues. Germline-derived CDR1 and CDR2 are LGHNA and YNFKEQ.

The rearrangement links TRBV21-1 to TRBJ2-1. TRBV21-1 is labeled a pseudogene. This CDR3 is 11 amino acids long. In DNA form, the CDR3 reads TGTGCCAGCAGAAAAACTTATGAGCAGTTCTTC. Translating it yields CASRKTYEQFF.

This clonotype came up a few times. The chain has TRBV7-9 and TRBJ2-7, with TRBD2 identical over 10 bases. The CDR3 loop spans 16 amino acids. The germline V gene encodes CDR1 SEHNR and CDR2 FQNEAQ (reference sequence). Unmatched junction bases numbered 10, after V lost 5 bases and J lost 3 bases. This chain's CDR3 is CASSPQFSGRFYEQYF. The CDR3 DNA reads as TGTGCCAGCAGCCCTCAATTTAGCGGGAGGTTCTACGAGCAGTACTTC.

The chain joins TRBV5-1 to TRBJ2-2, with 9 positions matching TRBD2. Germline V gene data show CDR1 as SGHRS and CDR2 as YFSETQ. Trimming at V came to 0 bases and at J to 2 bases, leaving 2 bases not matched to a gene. CDR3 length: 16 amino acids. This CDR3 reads CASSLASGINTGELFF. CDR3 nucleotides: TGCGCCAGCAGCTTGGCTAGCGGGATTAACACCGGGGAGCTGTTTTTT.

This chain links TRBV10-1 with TRBJ1-1, with a weak D call TRBD1 (6 bases). Germline CDR1 reads WNHNN; CDR2 reads SYGVQD (reference sequence). The CDR3 contains 13 residues. The V gene lost 6 bases and the J gene lost 4 bases, with 12 bases spanning the gap. CDR3 DNA: TGCGCCAGCAGGGAACAGGGCGCCACTGAAGCTTTCTTT. Translating gives CASREQGATEAFF.

V is TRBV27 and J is TRBJ2-1, with 11 bases matching TRBD2. The CDR3 runs to 17 residues. In germline, CDR1 is MNHEY, CDR2 SMNVEV (reference sequence). The V segment lost 1 base and the J segment 3 bases; nucleotides outside the gene matches: 5. The CDR3 protein is CASSLLLTSGIYNEQFF. In nucleotides, the CDR3 is TGTGCCAGCAGTTTATTACTGACTAGCGGGATCTACAATGAGCAGTTCTTC.

The chain combines TRBV3-1 with TRBJ2-5, with 13 bases identical to TRBD2. The CDR3 is 18 amino acids. The V segment lost 5 bases and the J segment 5 bases; nucleotides outside the gene matches: 14. Germline values: CDR1 LGHDT, CDR2 YNNKEL (reference sequence). CDR3: CASSDTKTSGRRWETQYF. As DNA, the CDR3 is TGTGCCAGCAGCGATACGAAGACTAGCGGGAGGAGGTGGGAGACCCAGTACTTC.

This clonotype was found a few times. The V call is TRBV4-1, the J call TRBJ2-2; D perhaps matches TRBD2 (6 bases). This CDR3 has 17 amino acids. CDR1 MGHRA and CDR2 YSYEKL come from the germline V gene. Between the trimmed V and J ends, which lost 1 base and 6 bases, there was a span of 18 bases. CDR3 protein: CASSQVGAGGFPGELFF. Here the CDR3 DNA reads TGCGCCAGCAGCCAAGTCGGAGCGGGTGGATTCCCCGGGGAGCTGTTTTTT.

V usage is TRBV3-1 and J usage is TRBJ2-7; 12 bases agree with TRBD1. The CDR3 spans 15 residues. CDR1 and CDR2 from the germline V gene are LGHDT and YNNKEL (reference sequence). Trimming removed 3 bases from V and 7 bases from J; junction bases left unmatched: 7. The DNA for the CDR3 is TGTGCCAGCAGCCACCCGGGACAGGGGGCTTGGGAGCAGTACTTC. It specifies CASSHPGQGAWEQYF.

The chain's CDR3 is CAISPDGLAGKQETQYF. The CDR3 nucleotides are TGTGCCATCAGTCCGGACGGACTAGCGGGAAAACAAGAGACCCAGTACTTC. V gene TRBV10-3 combines with J gene TRBJ2-5; 12 nucleotides match TRBD2. Unmatched junction bases numbered 9, after V lost 5 bases and J lost 2 bases. CDR1 is ENHRY, CDR2 SYGVKD, per germline. This CDR3 region has 17 residues.